A single sample gave rise to the 16 T cell receptor beta chains below, sequenced in a study of blood T cell repertoires in COVID-19. Profiling relied on immunoSEQ multiplex PCR, and the TCRdb table lists in-frame clones only, not all of them. The table shows over 250,000 clones, with roughly 86% occurring only once. Sequenced sample: peripheral blood. The receptor source for this set is a woman between 45 and 65 years old with acute or convalescent COVID-19.

The chain recombines TRBV7-2 with TRBJ1-2, with 9 bases that match TRBD1. The CDR3 is made up of 17 amino acids. Germline loops: CDR1 SGHTA, CDR2 FQGNSA. The V segment lost 2 bases and the J segment 4 bases; nucleotides outside the gene matches: 11. For the CDR3, the DNA is TGTGCCAGCAGCTTACGACAGGGGGACATCGCCCGCTATGGCTACACCTTC. It encodes CASSLRQGDIARYGYTF.

The chain couples TRBV5-8 to TRBJ1-2; 10 nucleotides align to TRBD1. V gave up 2 bases and J gave up 5 bases; unmatched junction bases: 9. The CDR3 has 16 residues. Per germline, CDR1 SGHTS and CDR2 YDEGEE. The CDR3 DNA reads TGTGCCAGCAGCTTTGGGGACAGGGGCCTTAGTTATGGCTACACCTTC. Translating it yields CASSFGDRGLSYGYTF.

The V gene is TRBV19, the J gene TRBJ1-1; possible D gene TRBD1, 5 bases. CDR1 LNHDA and CDR2 SQIVND come from the germline V gene (reference sequence). This CDR3 region has 13 residues. V lost 10 bases, J lost 3 bases, and 15 bases lay in between. CDR3 sequence: CATSKGRDTEAFF. The CDR3 nucleotides read TGTGCCACCTCGAAGGGGCGCGACACTGAAGCTTTCTTT.

The chain recombines TRBV24-1 with TRBJ2-1; 7 bases align to TRBD1. Unmatched junction bases numbered 10, after V lost 5 bases and J lost 7 bases. Germline CDR1 is KGHDR and CDR2 is SFDVKD. The CDR3 covers 15 residues. CDR3 nucleotide sequence: TGTGCCACCAGTGGTTACAGGGGCAATGTAAATGAGCAGTTCTTC. It yields the protein CATSGYRGNVNEQFF.

CDR3 sequence (DNA): TGCAGTGCTAGTTTTGCGGGAGGGCCTAGGAATGAGCAGTTCTTC. This gives the protein CSASFAGGPRNEQFF. The rearrangement links TRBV20-1 to TRBJ2-1; 9 positions match TRBD2. Trimming at V came to 3 bases and at J to 7 bases, leaving 10 bases not matched to a gene. The germline V gene has CDR1 DFQATT and CDR2 SNEGSKA (reference sequence). This CDR3 has 15 amino acids.

The rearrangement joins TRBV12-5 to TRBJ2-7, with a weak D call TRBD2 (5 bases). CDR3 length: 12 residues. Trimming shortened V by 6 bases and J by 6 bases, and 12 bases separated the two germline ends. The germline V gene encodes CDR1 LGHNT and CDR2 FRNRAP. The CDR3 DNA reads TGTGCTAGTGGCCTGGACTGGTCCGAGCAGTACTTC. It yields the protein CASGLDWSEQYF.

The V call is TRBV7-3, the J call TRBJ1-6; TRBD1 agrees at 8 bases. Germline loops: CDR1 SGHTA, CDR2 FQGTGA. The J segment lost 7 bases and the V segment lost 5 bases, leaving 4 bases of the junction unmatched. This CDR3 region has 14 residues. The CDR3 DNA sequence: TGTGCCAGCAGCCGAAGACAGGGGAATTCACCCCTCCACTTT. It encodes CASSRRQGNSPLHF.

Worth noting for this clone: This specimen includes other DNA sequences encoding the same CDR3. The chain carries TRBV7-3 and TRBJ2-2; D call uncertain. V gave up 5 bases and J gave up 0 bases, with 10 bases separating them. This CDR3 region has 15 residues. CDR1 is SGHTA, CDR2 FQGTGA, per germline. In DNA form, the CDR3 reads TGTGCCAGCAGCCCCCCCGGTTCGAACACCGGGGAGCTGTTTTTT. This gives the protein CASSPPGSNTGELFF.

This clone was recorded only once. The V call is TRBV4-2, the J call TRBJ2-1, with D perhaps TRBD2 (7 bases). V was clipped by 1 base and J by 0 bases, with 16 bases between them. CDR3 size: 18 residues. CDR1 and CDR2 from the germline V gene are LGHNA and YNFKEQ. CDR3 in DNA: TGTGCCAGCAGCCAAGGAGGGGGACTACCGAGCTCCTACAATGAGCAGTTCTTC. Amino acids: CASSQGGGLPSSYNEQFF.

The chain recombines TRBV29-1 with TRBJ1-1, with D possibly being TRBD1 (5 bases). Germline CDR1 reads SQVTM; CDR2 reads ANQGSEA. CDR3 length equals 14 residues. V lost 5 bases to trimming and J lost 2 bases, with 15 bases between them. CDR3 region: CSVRRTTTNTEAFF. CDR3 DNA: TGCAGCGTTCGCAGGACAACAACAAACACTGAAGCTTTCTTT.

The rearrangement uses TRBV19 and TRBJ1-1; D perhaps matches TRBD1 (5 bases). Germline values: CDR1 LNHDA, CDR2 SQIVND (reference sequence). Trimming removed 8 bases from V and 5 bases from J, with 15 bases in between. The CDR3 runs to 13 residues. The CDR3 is CASRTWGVTEAFF. CDR3 in DNA: TGTGCCAGTCGGACCTGGGGCGTTACTGAAGCTTTCTTT.

This rearrangement joins TRBV2 to TRBJ1-2, with 8 bases that match TRBD1. The CDR3 is 13 residues long. The germline V gene has CDR1 SNHLY and CDR2 FYNNEI. With V trimmed by 5 bases and J by 6 bases, 5 bases remained unmatched. The CDR3 region is CASSIRGRDGYTF. CDR3 coding DNA: TGTGCCAGCAGTATCAGGGGGCGCGATGGCTACACCTTC. The full variable domain, its missing parts supplied by reference TRBV2 and TRBJ1-2, is EPEVTQTPSHQVTQMGQEVILRCVPISNHLYFYWYRQILGQKVEFLVSFYNNEISEKSEIFDDQFSVERPDGSNFTLKIRSTKLEDSAMYFCASSIRGRDGYTFGSGTRLTVV.

This rearrangement joins TRBV5-1 to TRBJ1-1, with TRBD1 identical over 11 bases. Germline V gene data show CDR1 as SGHRS and CDR2 as YFSETQ. This CDR3 is 14 amino acids long. The J segment lost 5 bases and the V segment lost 4 bases, leaving 4 bases of the junction unmatched. The CDR3 DNA reads as TGCGCCAGCAGCGGACAGGGGGCACAAACTGAAGCTTTCTTT. As protein: CASSGQGAQTEAFF.

The V and J genes are TRBV9 and TRBJ2-2, with 7 bases aligning to TRBD2. The CDR3 contains 14 residues. Germline trimming cut 4 bases from V and 7 bases from J; bases unmatched to any gene: 7. Germline-derived CDR1 and CDR2 are SGDLS and YYNGEE. This chain's CDR3 is CASSPLARGGELFF. CDR3 nucleotides: TGTGCCAGCAGCCCACTAGCGCGCGGCGGGGAGCTGTTTTTT.

The rearrangement joins TRBV2 to TRBJ1-5; D uncertain. Germline assignment: CDR1 SNHLY and CDR2 FYNNEI. This CDR3 spans 16 amino acids. Trimming cost V 4 bases and J 0 bases, with 13 bases left between them. The chain's CDR3 is CASSGGPGTSNQPQHF. CDR3 DNA: TGTGCCAGCAGTGGGGGTCCGGGAACTAGCAATCAGCCCCAGCATTTT.

This chain uses TRBV7-2 with TRBJ1-5, with D tentatively TRBD1 (6 bases). Germline V gives CDR1 SGHTA, CDR2 FQGNSA. The V end lost 0 bases, the J end lost 6 bases, and 9 bases lay between the germline ends. This CDR3 is built from 14 residues. The CDR3 DNA is TGTGCCAGCAGCTTAGCACAGGGTGCTCAGCCCCAGCATTTT. This gives the protein CASSLAQGAQPQHF. The entire variable domain, with the rest obtained from reference TRBV7-2 and TRBJ1-5, is as follows: GAGVSQSPSNKVTEKGKDVELRCDPISGHTALYWYRQSLGQGLEFLIYFQGNSAPDKSGLPSDRFSAERTGGSVSTLTIQRTQQEDSAVYLCASSLAQGAQPQHFGDGTRLSIL.